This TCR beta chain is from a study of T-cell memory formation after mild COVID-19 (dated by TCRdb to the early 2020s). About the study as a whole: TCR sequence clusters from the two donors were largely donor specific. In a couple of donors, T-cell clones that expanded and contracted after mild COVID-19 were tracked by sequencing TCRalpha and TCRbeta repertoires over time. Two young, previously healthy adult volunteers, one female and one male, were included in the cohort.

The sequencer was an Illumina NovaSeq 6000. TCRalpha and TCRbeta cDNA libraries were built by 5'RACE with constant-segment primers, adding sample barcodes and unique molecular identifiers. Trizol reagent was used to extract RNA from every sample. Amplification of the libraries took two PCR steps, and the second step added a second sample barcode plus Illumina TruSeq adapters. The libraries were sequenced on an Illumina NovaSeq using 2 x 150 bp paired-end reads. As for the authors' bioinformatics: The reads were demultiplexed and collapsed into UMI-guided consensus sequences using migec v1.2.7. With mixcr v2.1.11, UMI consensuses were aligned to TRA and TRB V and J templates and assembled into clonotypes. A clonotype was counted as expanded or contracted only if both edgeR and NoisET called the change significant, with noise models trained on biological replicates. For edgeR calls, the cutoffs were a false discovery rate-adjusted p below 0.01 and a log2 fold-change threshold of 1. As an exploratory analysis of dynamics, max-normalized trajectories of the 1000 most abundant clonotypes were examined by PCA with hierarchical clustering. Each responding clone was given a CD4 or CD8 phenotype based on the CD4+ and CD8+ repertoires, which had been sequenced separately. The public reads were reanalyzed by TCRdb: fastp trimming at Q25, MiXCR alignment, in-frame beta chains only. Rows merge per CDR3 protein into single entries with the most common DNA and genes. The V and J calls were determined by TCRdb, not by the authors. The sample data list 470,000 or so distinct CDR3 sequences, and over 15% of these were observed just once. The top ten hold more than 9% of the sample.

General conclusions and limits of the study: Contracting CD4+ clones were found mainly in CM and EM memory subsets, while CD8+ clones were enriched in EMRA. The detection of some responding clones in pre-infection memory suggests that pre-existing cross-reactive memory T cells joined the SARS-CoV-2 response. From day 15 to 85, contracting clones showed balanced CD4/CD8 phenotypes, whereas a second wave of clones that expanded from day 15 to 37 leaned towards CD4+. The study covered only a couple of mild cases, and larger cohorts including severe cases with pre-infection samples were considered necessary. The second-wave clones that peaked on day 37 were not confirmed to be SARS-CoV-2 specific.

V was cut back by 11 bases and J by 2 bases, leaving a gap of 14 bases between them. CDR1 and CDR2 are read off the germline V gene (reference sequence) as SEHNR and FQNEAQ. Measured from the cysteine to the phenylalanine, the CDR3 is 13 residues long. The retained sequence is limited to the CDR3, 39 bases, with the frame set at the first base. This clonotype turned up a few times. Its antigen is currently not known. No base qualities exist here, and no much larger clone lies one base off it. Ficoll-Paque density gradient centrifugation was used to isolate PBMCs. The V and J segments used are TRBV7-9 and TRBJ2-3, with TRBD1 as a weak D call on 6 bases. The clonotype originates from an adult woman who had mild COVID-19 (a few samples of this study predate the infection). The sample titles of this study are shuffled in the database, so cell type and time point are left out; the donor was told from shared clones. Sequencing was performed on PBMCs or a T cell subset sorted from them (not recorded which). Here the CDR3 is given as CAWWTANTDTQYF. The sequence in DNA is TGTGCCTGGTGGACAGCCAACACAGATACGCAGTATTTT.